Detailed here is one T cell receptor (beta chain). The antigen remains unidentified. Stated treatment: roughly ten-day PBMC culture with coronavirus spike peptide pools or control peptides (ViraFEST assay). Trimming at V came to 6 bases and at J to 6 bases, leaving 7 bases not matched to a gene. Germline loops: CDR1 MNHEY, CDR2 SMNVEV (reference sequence). The CDR3 loop spans 13 amino acids. This sample is part of a study of vaccination and CD4 T cells after COVID-19. Sequenced with the Oncomine TCR Beta short-read assay was DNA taken from cultured CD4+ T cells. MiXCR was run by TCRdb on the PCR reads, yielding one entry per CDR3 protein. Among about 15,000 distinct CDR3 sequences listed, approximately 71% were seen once.

The sample taken for sequencing was CD4+ T cells from blood, cultured in vitro. The chain couples TRBV27 to TRBJ1-2; 7 bases agree with TRBD1. This TCR came from a human donor who had recovered from COVID-19. In nucleotides, the CDR3 is TGTGCCAGCAGCACGGGACAGCTACATGGCTACACCTTC. Amino acids: CASSTGQLHGYTF.